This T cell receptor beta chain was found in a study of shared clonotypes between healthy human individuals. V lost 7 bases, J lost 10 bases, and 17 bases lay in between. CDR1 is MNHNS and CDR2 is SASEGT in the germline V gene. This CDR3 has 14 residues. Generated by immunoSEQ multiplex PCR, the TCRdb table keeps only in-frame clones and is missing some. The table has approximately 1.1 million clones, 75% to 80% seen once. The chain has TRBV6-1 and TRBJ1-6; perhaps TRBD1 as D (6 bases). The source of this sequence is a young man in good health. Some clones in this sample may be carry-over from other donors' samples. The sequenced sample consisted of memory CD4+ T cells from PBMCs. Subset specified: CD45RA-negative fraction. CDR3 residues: CASTDRGAESPLHF. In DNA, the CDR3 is TGTGCCAGCACCGACCGGGGGGCTGAATCACCCCTCCACTTT.